This T cell receptor beta chain emerged from a study of T cell responses to AZD1222 COVID-19 vaccine. Findings and caveats of the study: Just a handful of AZD1222 recipients were seropositive at baseline. Spike-wide vaccine-associated CD4 TCRs dominated at 160-218 and 743-854. Nearly half of spike-specific TCRs reportedly target unmutated variant regions.

The table came from immunoSEQ multiplex PCR; TCRdb's copy has only in-frame clones and leaves some out. The repertoire has some 170,000 clones, about nine tenths of them found once; the top ten carry over 1.5%. Germline V gene lookup returns CDR1 SEHNR and CDR2 FQNEAQ (reference sequence). The CDR3 covers 18 residues. V was cut by 7 bases and J by 4 bases, with 23 bases left in between. This clone was seen only once. As yet, its antigen is unknown. The receptor was isolated from an adult who received the AZD1222 COVID-19 vaccine. The rearrangement uses TRBV7-9 and TRBJ2-6, with D perhaps matching TRBD2 (7 bases). The sample in question was peripheral blood, obtained 28 days after the second AZD1222 dose. The chain's CDR3 is CASIPVFGGAKGANVLTF. Here the CDR3 DNA reads TGTGCCAGCATCCCCGTGTTTGGGGGGGCGAAAGGGGCCAACGTCCTGACTTTC.